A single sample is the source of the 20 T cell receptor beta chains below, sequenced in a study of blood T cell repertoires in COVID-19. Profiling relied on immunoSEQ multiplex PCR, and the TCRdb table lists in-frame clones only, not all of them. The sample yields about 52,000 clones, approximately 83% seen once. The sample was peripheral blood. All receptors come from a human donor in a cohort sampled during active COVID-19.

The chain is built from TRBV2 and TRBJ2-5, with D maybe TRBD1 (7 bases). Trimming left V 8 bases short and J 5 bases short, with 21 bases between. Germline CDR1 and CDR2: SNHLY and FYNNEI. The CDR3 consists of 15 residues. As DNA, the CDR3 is TGTGCCAGCTGGGGGGACAGTGGAGTTGTGGAGACCCAGTACTTC. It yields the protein CASWGDSGVVETQYF.

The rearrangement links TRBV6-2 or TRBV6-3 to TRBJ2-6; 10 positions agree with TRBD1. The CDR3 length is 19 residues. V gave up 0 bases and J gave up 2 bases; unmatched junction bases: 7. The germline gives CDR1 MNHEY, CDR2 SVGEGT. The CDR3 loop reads CASSYSFRDRGAGANVLTF. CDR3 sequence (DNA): TGTGCCAGCAGTTACTCATTCCGGGACAGGGGAGCTGGGGCCAACGTCCTGACTTTC.

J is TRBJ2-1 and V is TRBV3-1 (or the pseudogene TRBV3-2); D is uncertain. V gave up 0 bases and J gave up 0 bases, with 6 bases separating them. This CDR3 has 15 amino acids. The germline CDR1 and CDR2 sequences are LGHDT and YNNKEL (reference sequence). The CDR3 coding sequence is TGTGCCAGCAGCCAAGAACTCCTCTCCTACAATGAGCAGTTCTTC. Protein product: CASSQELLSYNEQFF.

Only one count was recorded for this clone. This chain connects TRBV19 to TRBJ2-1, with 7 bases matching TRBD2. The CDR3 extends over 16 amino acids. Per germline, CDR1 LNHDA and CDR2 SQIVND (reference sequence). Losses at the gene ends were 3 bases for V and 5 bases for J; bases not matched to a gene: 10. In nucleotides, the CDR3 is TGTGCCAGTAGTATGGGGCGAGCGGGAACCCACAATGAGCAGTTCTTC. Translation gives CASSMGRAGTHNEQFF. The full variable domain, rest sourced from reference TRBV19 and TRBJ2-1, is DGGITQSPKYLFRKEGQNVTLSCEQNLNHDAMYWYRQDPGQGLRLIYYSQIVNDFQKGDIAEGYSVSREKKESFPLTVTSAQKNPTAFYLCASSMGRAGTHNEQFFGPGTRLTVL.

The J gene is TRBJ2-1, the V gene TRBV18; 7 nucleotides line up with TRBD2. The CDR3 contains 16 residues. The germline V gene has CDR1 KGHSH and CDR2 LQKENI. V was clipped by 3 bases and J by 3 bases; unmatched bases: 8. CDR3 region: CASSPASRGDYNEQFF. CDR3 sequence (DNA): TGTGCCAGCTCACCGGCGAGCCGGGGGGACTACAATGAGCAGTTCTTC.

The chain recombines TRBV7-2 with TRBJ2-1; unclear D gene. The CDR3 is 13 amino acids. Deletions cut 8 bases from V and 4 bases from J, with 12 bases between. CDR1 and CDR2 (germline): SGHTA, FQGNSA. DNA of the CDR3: TGTGCCAGCCTCGCGGCACGATACAATGAGCAGTTCTTC. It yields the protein CASLAARYNEQFF.

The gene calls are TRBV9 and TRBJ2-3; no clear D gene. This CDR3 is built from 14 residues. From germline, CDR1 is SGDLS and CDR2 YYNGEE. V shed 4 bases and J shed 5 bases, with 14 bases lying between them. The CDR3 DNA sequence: TGTGCCAGCAGCTCCCCCCGTTCGGGAGATACGCAGTATTTT. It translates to CASSSPRSGDTQYF.

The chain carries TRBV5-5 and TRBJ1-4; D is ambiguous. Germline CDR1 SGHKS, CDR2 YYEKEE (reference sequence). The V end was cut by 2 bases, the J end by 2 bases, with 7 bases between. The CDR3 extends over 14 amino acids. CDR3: CASSFRSTNEKLFF. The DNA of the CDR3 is TGTGCCAGCAGCTTTCGGTCTACTAATGAAAAACTGTTTTTT.

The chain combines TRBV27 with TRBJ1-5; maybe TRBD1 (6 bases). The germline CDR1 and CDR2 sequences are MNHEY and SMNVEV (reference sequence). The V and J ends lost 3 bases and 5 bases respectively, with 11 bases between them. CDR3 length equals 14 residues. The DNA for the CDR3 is TGTGCCAGCAGTTTTACAGGGCGCGATCAGCCCCAGCATTTT. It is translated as CASSFTGRDQPQHF.

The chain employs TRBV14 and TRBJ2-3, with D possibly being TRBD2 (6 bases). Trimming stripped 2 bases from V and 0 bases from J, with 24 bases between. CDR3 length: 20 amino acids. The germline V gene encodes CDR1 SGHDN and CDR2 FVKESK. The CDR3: CASSQSTEKEEGTSTDTQYF. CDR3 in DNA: TGTGCCAGCAGCCAATCTACGGAAAAAGAGGAAGGGACTAGCACAGATACGCAGTATTTT.

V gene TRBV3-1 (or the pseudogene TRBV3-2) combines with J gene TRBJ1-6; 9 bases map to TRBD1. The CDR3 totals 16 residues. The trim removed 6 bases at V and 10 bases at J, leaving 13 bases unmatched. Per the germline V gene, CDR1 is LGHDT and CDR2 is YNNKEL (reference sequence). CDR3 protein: CASSRGTGTGRSPLHF. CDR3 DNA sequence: TGTGCCAGCAGTCGAGGGACCGGGACAGGGAGGTCACCCCTCCACTTT.

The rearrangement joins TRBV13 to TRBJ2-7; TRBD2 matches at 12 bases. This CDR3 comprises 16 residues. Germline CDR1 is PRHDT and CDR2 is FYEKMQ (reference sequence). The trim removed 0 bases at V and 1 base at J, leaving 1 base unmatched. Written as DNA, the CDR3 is TGTGCCAGCAGCTTAGGAGGACTAGCGGGATCCTACGAGCAGTACTTC. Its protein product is CASSLGGLAGSYEQYF.

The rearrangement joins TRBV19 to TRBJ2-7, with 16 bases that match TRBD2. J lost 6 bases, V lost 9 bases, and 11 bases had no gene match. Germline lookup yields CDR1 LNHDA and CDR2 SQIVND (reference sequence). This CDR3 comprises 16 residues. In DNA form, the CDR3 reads TGTGCCAGCAGAACGGCCGGGACTAGCGGGAGGGCCGAGCAGTACTTC. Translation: CASRTAGTSGRAEQYF.

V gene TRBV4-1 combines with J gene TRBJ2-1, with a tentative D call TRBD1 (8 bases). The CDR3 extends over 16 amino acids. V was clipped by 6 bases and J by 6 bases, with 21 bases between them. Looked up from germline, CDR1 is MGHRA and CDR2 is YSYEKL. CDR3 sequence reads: CASRRGGETGVNEQFF. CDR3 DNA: TGCGCCAGCAGGCGGGGAGGGGAGACAGGGGTCAATGAGCAGTTCTTC.

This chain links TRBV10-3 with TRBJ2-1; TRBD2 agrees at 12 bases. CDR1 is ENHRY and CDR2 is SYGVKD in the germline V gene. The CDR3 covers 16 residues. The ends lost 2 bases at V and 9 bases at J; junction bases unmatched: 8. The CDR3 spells CAISETLAGGPGEQFF. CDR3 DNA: TGTGCCATCAGTGAGACCCTAGCGGGAGGGCCGGGTGAGCAGTTCTTC.

In DNA form, the CDR3 reads TGTGCCAGCAGGAGATCCGGGACAGCAAACACCGGGGAGCTGTTTTTT. Its protein is CASRRSGTANTGELFF. J is TRBJ2-2 and V is TRBV2, with 7 bases matching TRBD1. V shed 6 bases and J 2 bases; nucleotides not matched to a gene: 9. Germline CDR1 and CDR2: SNHLY and FYNNEI. This CDR3 is 16 amino acids long.

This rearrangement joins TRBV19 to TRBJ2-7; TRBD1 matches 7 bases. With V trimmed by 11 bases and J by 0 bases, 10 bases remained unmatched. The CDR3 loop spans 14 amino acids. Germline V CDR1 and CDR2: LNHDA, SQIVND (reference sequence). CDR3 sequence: CACRDSHLSYEQYF. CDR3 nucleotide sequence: TGTGCCTGCCGGGACAGCCATCTCTCCTACGAGCAGTACTTC.

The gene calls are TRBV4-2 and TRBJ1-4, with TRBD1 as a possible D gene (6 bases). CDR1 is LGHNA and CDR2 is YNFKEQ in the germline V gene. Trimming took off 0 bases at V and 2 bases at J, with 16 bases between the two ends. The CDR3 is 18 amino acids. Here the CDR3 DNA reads TGTGCCAGCAGCCAAGATTGGGGGCAGGGTGCGACTAATGAAAAACTGTTTTTT. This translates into CASSQDWGQGATNEKLFF.

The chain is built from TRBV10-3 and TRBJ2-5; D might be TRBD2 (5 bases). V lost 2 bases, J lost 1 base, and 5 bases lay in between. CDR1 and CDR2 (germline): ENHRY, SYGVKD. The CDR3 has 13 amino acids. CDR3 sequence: CAISERGQETQYF. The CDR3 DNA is TGTGCCATCAGTGAGCGGGGCCAAGAGACCCAGTACTTC.

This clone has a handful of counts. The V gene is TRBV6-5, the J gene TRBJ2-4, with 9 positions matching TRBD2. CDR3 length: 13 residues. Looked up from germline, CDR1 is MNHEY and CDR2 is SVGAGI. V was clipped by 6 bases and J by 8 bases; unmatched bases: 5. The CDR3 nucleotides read TGTGCCAGCAGGGGCCGCGGGGGGGACATTCAGTACTTC. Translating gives CASRGRGGDIQYF.